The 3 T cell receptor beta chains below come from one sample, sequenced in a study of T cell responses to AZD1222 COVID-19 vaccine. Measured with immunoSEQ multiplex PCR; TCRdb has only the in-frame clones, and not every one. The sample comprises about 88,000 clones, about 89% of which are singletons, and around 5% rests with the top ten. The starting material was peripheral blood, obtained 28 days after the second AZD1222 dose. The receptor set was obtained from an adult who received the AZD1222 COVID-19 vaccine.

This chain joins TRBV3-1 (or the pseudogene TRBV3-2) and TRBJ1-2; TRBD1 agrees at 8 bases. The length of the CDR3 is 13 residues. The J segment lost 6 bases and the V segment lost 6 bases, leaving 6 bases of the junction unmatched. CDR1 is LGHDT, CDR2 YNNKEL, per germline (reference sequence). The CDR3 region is CASSPTGVDGYTF. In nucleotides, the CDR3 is TGTGCCAGCAGTCCGACAGGGGTCGATGGCTACACCTTC.

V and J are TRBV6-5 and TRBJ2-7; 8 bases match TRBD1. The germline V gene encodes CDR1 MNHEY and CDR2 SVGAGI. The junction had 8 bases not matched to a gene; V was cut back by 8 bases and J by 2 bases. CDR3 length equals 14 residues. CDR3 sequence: CASGGTGNTYEQYF. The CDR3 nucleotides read TGTGCCAGCGGGGGGACAGGAAATACCTACGAGCAGTACTTC.

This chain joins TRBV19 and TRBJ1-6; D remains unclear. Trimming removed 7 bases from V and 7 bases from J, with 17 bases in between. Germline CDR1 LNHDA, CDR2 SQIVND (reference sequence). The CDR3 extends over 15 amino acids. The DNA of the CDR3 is TGTGCCAGTACCCCCGCGCGGTGGCAGAATTCACCCCTCCACTTT. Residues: CASTPARWQNSPLHF.